A single TCR beta chain is shown here with its context. These data originate in a study of a mutant IDH1 vaccine in newly diagnosed glioma. The time point here: baseline, week 1 (first vaccination visit). Treatment given: pre-vaccination baseline after standard-of-care therapy. Profiled with immunoSEQ multiplex PCR; TCRdb holds only in-frame clones, not every one. The sample records roughly 70,000 clones, about 86% being singletons. Per the germline V gene, CDR1 is MDHEN and CDR2 is SYDVKM. The CDR3 length is 14 residues. V lost 5 bases, J lost 0 bases, and 11 bases lay in between. This sample comprised PBMCs, obtained from a glioma patient treated with radiotherapy, temozolomide or both. This clonotype originated in a man aged 25 to 40 with glioma. The chain joins TRBV28 to TRBJ2-7, with D perhaps TRBD1 (6 bases). Here the CDR3 DNA reads TGTGCCAGCAGTGACGCAGGGGCCTCCTACGAGCAGTACTTC. Amino acids: CASSDAGASYEQYF. Variable domain in full (rest from reference TRBV28 and TRBJ2-7): DVKVTQSSRYLVKRTGEKVFLECVQDMDHENMFWYRQDPGLGLRLIYFSYDVKMKEKGDIPEGYSVSREKKERFSLILESASTNQTSMYLCASSDAGASYEQYFGPGTRLTVT.